The 23 T cell receptor beta chains reported below all come from one sample, sequenced in a study of cytomegalovirus exposure and HLA in healthy donors. The primer mix had 60 Vbeta and 13 Jbeta primers. The method was immunoSEQ multiplex PCR; TCRdb's version includes in-frame clones alone and lacks a portion of them. The data show 100,000 to 150,000 clones, with 75% to 80% seen just once and 3.6% held by the top ten. Sequenced input: PBMCs. The source of these receptors is a man aged 40-50 years in good health and CMV-seronegative.

The chain couples TRBV18 to TRBJ2-5; D gene unclear. The CDR3 totals 14 residues. Trimming removed 0 bases at V and 4 bases at J, with 9 bases between. Germline-derived CDR1 and CDR2 are KGHSH and LQKENI. The CDR3, as DNA: TGTGCCAGCTCACCACCGAGCCGTGGAGAGACCCAGTACTTC. Translation gives CASSPPSRGETQYF.

In this sample, this clone turned up a few times. The CDR3 here is CASSSAGREDTQYF. CDR3 coding DNA: TGTGCCAGCAGCTCAGCGGGGAGGGAAGATACGCAGTATTTT. This chain connects TRBV7-2 to TRBJ2-3; 7 nucleotides align to TRBD2. The CDR3 has 14 residues. V was pared by 4 bases and J by 5 bases, with 6 bases of the junction left unmatched. In germline, CDR1 is SGHTA, CDR2 FQGNSA.

The sample holds one count of this clone. The chain uses TRBV4-1 and TRBJ1-2; D ambiguous. Germline assignment: CDR1 MGHRA and CDR2 YSYEKL. CDR3 length equals 14 residues. V lost 4 bases and J 4 bases, leaving 13 bases between the germline ends. In nucleotides, the CDR3 is TGCGCCAGCAGCCTGACACTGAATACCTATGGCTACACCTTC. Protein product: CASSLTLNTYGYTF.

The chain couples TRBV6-5 to TRBJ1-1; 8 bases are shared with TRBD1. The length of the CDR3 is 15 residues. Germline trimming cut 4 bases from V and 3 bases from J; bases unmatched to any gene: 7. The germline V gene encodes CDR1 MNHEY and CDR2 SVGAGI. DNA for the CDR3: TGTGCCAGCAGTTCCCCGGACAGGGCTGACACTGAAGCTTTCTTT. Encoded protein: CASSSPDRADTEAFF.

The CDR3: CASRRGTDSPLHF. For the CDR3, the DNA is TGTGCCAGCAGGAGGGGGACAGATTCACCCCTCCACTTT. The J gene is TRBJ1-6, the V gene TRBV25-1, with 7 bases matching TRBD1. Germline V gene sequence: CDR1 MGHDK, CDR2 SYGVNS. This CDR3 has 13 residues. Unmatched junction bases numbered 4, after V lost 6 bases and J lost 8 bases.

V is TRBV5-1 and J is TRBJ2-5; 7 bases line up with TRBD1. The DNA end is a closer match to TRBJ2-7, so the J assignment may be wrong. This CDR3 has 15 residues. Per germline, CDR1 SGHRS and CDR2 YFSETQ. In nucleotides, the CDR3 is TGCGCCAGCAGTATTCTGGGACAGAATATCTACGAGCAGTACTTC. Its protein is CASSILGQNIYEQYF.

For the CDR3, the DNA is TGCAGCGTCGGAAGCGGCTATGGCTACACCTTC. It specifies CSVGSGYGYTF. V gene TRBV29-1 combines with J gene TRBJ1-2; D not certain. V lost 6 bases and J 4 bases, leaving 9 bases between the germline ends. In germline, CDR1 is SQVTM, CDR2 ANQGSEA. The CDR3 has 11 residues.

This clone was recorded only once. This chain links TRBV6-6 with TRBJ1-5; 8 nucleotides align to TRBD1. Per germline, CDR1 MNHNY and CDR2 SVGAGI (reference sequence). With V trimmed by 7 bases and J by 7 bases, 9 bases remained unmatched. The CDR3 runs to 14 residues. The CDR3 sequence is CASILQGGRQPQHF. The CDR3 region has the DNA TGTGCCAGCATATTACAGGGGGGGCGACAGCCCCAGCATTTT.

This sequence joins TRBV6-5 and TRBJ1-2; no firm D call. Germline assignment: CDR1 MNHEY and CDR2 SVGAGI. Trimming removed 2 bases from V and 7 bases from J, with 5 bases in between. The CDR3 length is 11 residues. Here the CDR3 reads CASSYEGGYTF. In DNA form, the CDR3 reads TGTGCCAGCAGTTACGAGGGTGGCTACACCTTC.

The chain has TRBV5-1 and TRBJ2-5; D call uncertain. The CDR3 sequence is 13 residues long. Germline V gives CDR1 SGHRS, CDR2 YFSETQ. Trimming stripped 0 bases from V and 3 bases from J, with 6 bases between. CDR3 loop: CASSLVVKETQYF. As DNA, the CDR3 is TGCGCCAGCAGCTTGGTTGTAAAAGAGACCCAGTACTTC.

The V gene is TRBV6-4, the J gene TRBJ1-1; possible D gene TRBD1, 5 bases. This CDR3 has 15 residues. V was trimmed by 2 bases and J by 2 bases, leaving 12 bases between them. Germline V gives CDR1 MRHNA, CDR2 SNTAGT. The CDR3 sequence: CASSDTGQGNTEAFF. The CDR3 bases are TGTGCCAGCAGTGACACCGGACAAGGAAACACTGAAGCTTTCTTT.

To note about this clone: Its ends do not fully match the called genes, so a read error is possible. The genes are TRBV11-2 and TRBJ2-3; TRBD1 matches at 7 bases. CDR1 and CDR2 (germline): SGHAT, FQNNGV. The CDR3 totals 11 residues. This chain's CDR3 is CASSLETGSVF. The DNA for the CDR3 is TGTGCCAGCAGCTTAGAGACAGGGTCCGTCTTT.

The CDR3 DNA sequence: TGTGCCAGCAGTTTGACAGGGGGAGGGCAGCCCCAGCATTTT. It is translated as CASSLTGGGQPQHF. The rearrangement joins TRBV6-5 to TRBJ1-5; TRBD1 aligns across 9 bases. The junction had 5 bases not matched to a gene; V was cut back by 4 bases and J by 7 bases. Germline V lookup: CDR1 MNHEY, CDR2 SVGAGI. CDR3 size: 14 residues.

Here the CDR3 reads CASIVSGGVGEQYF. The CDR3 DNA is TGTGCCAGCATCGTAAGCGGGGGGGTCGGTGAGCAGTACTTC. This chain joins TRBV6-1 and TRBJ2-7; 10 positions match TRBD2. The CDR3 has 14 residues. Germline V gene lookup returns CDR1 MNHNS and CDR2 SASEGT. J was trimmed by 7 bases and V by 7 bases; bases with no gene match: 10.

This clone was seen once. The chain joins TRBV9 to TRBJ2-3; 9 nucleotides agree with TRBD1. The CDR3 extends over 16 amino acids. Trimming took 7 bases from V and 4 from J; bases not matched to a gene: 13. Germline assignment: CDR1 SGDLS and CDR2 YYNGEE. DNA of the CDR3: TGTGCCAGCGATGATCTCCGGGACAGGGTCGCAGATACGCAGTATTTT. As protein: CASDDLRDRVADTQYF.

This chain connects TRBV11-1 to TRBJ1-2; 7 nucleotides align to TRBD1. CDR3 size: 14 residues. After removal of 5 bases from V and 9 bases from J, the junction contained 12 bases not matched to a gene. The germline V gene has CDR1 SGHAT and CDR2 FQDESV (reference sequence). This chain's CDR3 is CASSPLDRHSSYTF. The CDR3 region has the DNA TGTGCCAGCAGCCCCCTGGACAGGCATTCTAGCTACACCTTC.

The V and J genes are TRBV7-2 and TRBJ1-1; D unclear. V lost 4 bases and J 0 bases, leaving 9 bases between the germline ends. Germline CDR1 reads SGHTA; CDR2 reads FQGNSA. The CDR3 length is 14 residues. Written as DNA, the CDR3 is TGTGCCAGCAGCTCGGTGGGCCTGAACACTGAAGCTTTCTTT. This codes for CASSSVGLNTEAFF.

As to this clone: Compared with germline, one end of the junction differs, possibly owing to a read error. This chain joins TRBV29-1 and TRBJ2-4; possibly TRBD1 for D (5 bases). The V gene's germline CDR1 is SQVTM and CDR2 ANQGSEA. This CDR3 is 13 amino acids long. This CDR3 reads CSVDRQQGNSQYF. CDR3 nucleotide sequence: TGCAGCGTTGACAGGCAGCAGGGAAACAGTCAGTACTTC.

The V gene is TRBV7-2, the J gene TRBJ1-3; TRBD1 matches 9 bases. J lost 0 bases, V lost 6 bases, and 12 bases had no gene match. The length of the CDR3 is 18 residues. CDR1 and CDR2 from the germline V gene are SGHTA and FQGNSA. This CDR3 reads CASSWRPGTGSSGNTIYF. DNA for the CDR3: TGTGCCAGCAGTTGGAGGCCCGGGACAGGGAGCTCTGGAAACACCATATATTTT.

J is TRBJ2-7 and V is TRBV11-2, with TRBD2 identical over 11 bases. This CDR3 has 16 residues. Unmatched junction bases numbered 2, after V lost 1 base and J lost 0 bases. The germline gives CDR1 SGHAT, CDR2 FQNNGV. CDR3 coding DNA: TGTGCCAGCAGCTTAGCTACTAGCGGGGGCTCCTACGAGCAGTACTTC. Protein sequence: CASSLATSGGSYEQYF.

The rearrangement joins TRBV7-3 to TRBJ2-7; 7 bases are shared with TRBD1. Germline-derived CDR1 and CDR2 are SGHTA and FQGTGA. CDR3 length: 15 residues. The ends lost 4 bases at V and 3 bases at J; junction bases unmatched: 9. The CDR3 bases are TGTGCCAGCAGCTGGGGCACAGGGGCGAGCTACGAGCAGTACTTC. Its protein product is CASSWGTGASYEQYF.

CDR3 bases: TGTGCCAGCAGCCGACAGGGGCTCTATGGCTACACCTTC. Translation gives CASSRQGLYGYTF. V and J are TRBV7-9 and TRBJ1-2; 8 positions match TRBD1. V was pared by 5 bases and J by 4 bases, with 3 bases of the junction left unmatched. The CDR3 has 13 amino acids. Per germline, CDR1 SEHNR and CDR2 FQNEAQ (reference sequence).

This chain links TRBV7-9 with TRBJ1-2, with TRBD1 identical over 7 bases. The germline gives CDR1 SEHNR, CDR2 FQNEAQ (reference sequence). The CDR3 is made up of 13 amino acids. For the CDR3, the DNA is TGTTCCACCTCGACAGGGTCTGCCTATGGCTACACCTTC. Amino acids: CSTSTGSAYGYTF.